Following are 20 T cell receptor beta chains from one sample sequenced in a study of T cell responses to AZD1222 COVID-19 vaccine. Here immunoSEQ multiplex PCR was the method, and the copy in TCRdb shows in-frame clones only, minus some. Of approximately 150,000 clones listed, 93% were seen once; the top ten hold about 5%. Sequencing was performed on peripheral blood, taken on day 0 of AZD1222 vaccination. The receptors were gathered from an adult in good health.

The gene calls are TRBV2 and TRBJ2-6; the D gene could be TRBD1 or TRBD2 (5 bases each). V was cut by 7 bases and J by 0 bases, with 16 bases left in between. The germline gives CDR1 SNHLY, CDR2 FYNNEI. The CDR3 has 17 amino acids. DNA for the CDR3: TGTGCCAGCACCCGGGACCGAAGAGACTCTGGGGCCAACGTCCTGACTTTC. Translation: CASTRDRRDSGANVLTF.

This clone is a singleton in its sample. The chain carries TRBV7-2 and TRBJ1-3; no clear D gene. The germline V gene encodes CDR1 SGHTA and CDR2 FQGNSA. The CDR3 extends over 16 amino acids. With 6 bases removed from V and 2 bases from J, the gap between germline ends came to 17 bases. CDR3 nucleotides: TGTGCCAGCAGTGAGAGGTGGCGGTTACCTGGAAACACCATATATTTT. Its protein product is CASSERWRLPGNTIYF.

This clone was observed a handful of times. The chain combines TRBV6-5 with TRBJ1-1; a weak D match, TRBD1 (5 bases). This CDR3 contains 13 residues. Germline V CDR1 and CDR2: MNHEY, SVGAGI. V was clipped by 11 bases and J by 11 bases, with 24 bases between them. The CDR3, as DNA: TGTGCCGTGGGGACCGATGGGGCCCTAAGGGCTTTCTTT. This codes for CAVGTDGALRAFF.

The chain has TRBV5-6 and TRBJ1-2; 7 positions match TRBD1. This CDR3 is built from 14 residues. Germline lookup yields CDR1 SGHDT and CDR2 YYEEEE. V was clipped by 2 bases and J by 2 bases; unmatched bases: 3. The CDR3 DNA reads as TGTGCCAGCAGCTTAGTACAGGGGAACTATGGCTACACCTTC. It specifies CASSLVQGNYGYTF.

The genes are TRBV19 and TRBJ1-2; a weak D match, TRBD1 (5 bases). The V gene lost 3 bases and the J gene lost 4 bases, with 15 bases spanning the gap. In germline, CDR1 is LNHDA, CDR2 SQIVND (reference sequence). CDR3 length: 15 residues. CDR3 in DNA: TGTGCCAGTAGTATCCCCGACAGTCGATTCTATGGCTACACCTTC. This gives the protein CASSIPDSRFYGYTF.

The chain is built from TRBV28 and TRBJ1-2; perhaps TRBD1 as D (5 bases). The V gene lost 4 bases and the J gene lost 8 bases, with 11 bases spanning the gap. Germline lookup yields CDR1 MDHEN and CDR2 SYDVKM. This CDR3 region has 12 residues. CDR3 protein: CASSSYPGGYTF. The CDR3 DNA follows: TGTGCCAGCAGTTCCTACCCAGGGGGCTACACCTTC.

This CDR3 is CASSRDSTPYEQYF. The DNA of the CDR3 is TGTGCCAGCAGCCGGGACAGCACACCCTACGAGCAGTACTTC. This chain connects TRBV11-2 to TRBJ2-7, with 7 bases that match TRBD1. Germline-derived CDR1 and CDR2 are SGHAT and FQNNGV. The CDR3 has 14 residues. J lost 2 bases, V lost 5 bases, and 6 bases had no gene match. Based on the CDR3 plus reference TRBV11-2 and TRBJ2-7, the full variable domain is EAGVAQSPRYKIIEKRQSVAFWCNPISGHATLYWYQQILGQGPKLLIQFQNNGVVDDSQLPKDRFSAERLKGVDSTLKIQPAKLEDSAVYLCASSRDSTPYEQYFGPGTRLTVT.

This clone turned up a few times. The chain recombines TRBV15 with TRBJ1-2, with a tentative D call TRBD1 (5 bases). The CDR3 totals 13 residues. V shed 3 bases and J shed 12 bases, with 17 bases lying between them. From germline, CDR1 is LNHNV and CDR2 YYDKDF (reference sequence). The DNA of the CDR3 is TGTGCCACCAGCAGGCGAGGGACGTCCATCGACACCTTC. It translates to CATSRRGTSIDTF. The full variable domain, rest sourced from reference TRBV15 and TRBJ1-2, is DAMVIQNPRYQVTQFGKPVTLSCSQTLNHNVMYWYQQKSSQAPKLLFHYYDKDFNNEADTPDNFQSRRPNTSFCFLDIRSPGLGDTAMYLCATSRRGTSIDTFGSGTRLTVV.

The chain links TRBV6-5 to TRBJ2-3; D not resolved. In germline, CDR1 is MNHEY, CDR2 SVGAGI. V shed 4 bases and J shed 3 bases, with 11 bases lying between them. This CDR3 region has 14 residues. The CDR3 region is CASSSARWTDTQYF. As DNA, the CDR3 is TGTGCCAGCAGTTCGGCCAGGTGGACAGATACGCAGTATTTT.

The chain recombines TRBV10-3 with TRBJ1-3, with unresolved D. The CDR3 is 15 amino acids. The germline V and J ends were trimmed by 6 bases and 4 bases, with 16 bases remaining between them. The germline CDR1 and CDR2 sequences are ENHRY and SYGVKD. CDR3 region: CAIRAGIRGGNTIYF. The CDR3 DNA follows: TGTGCCATCAGAGCGGGAATTCGAGGGGGAAACACCATATATTTT.

The chain joins TRBV9 to TRBJ1-1, with a possible D match to TRBD1 (5 bases). V gave up 4 bases and J gave up 1 base, with 20 bases separating them. The CDR3 runs to 17 residues. In germline, CDR1 is SGDLS, CDR2 YYNGEE. CDR3 nucleotide sequence: TGTGCCAGCAGCCCCAGCGTGGGGCAGACCGAGAACACTGAAGCTTTCTTT. As protein: CASSPSVGQTENTEAFF.

The CDR3 here is CASSHSRFYGYTF. The CDR3 nucleotides are TGTGCCAGCAGCCATTCAAGGTTCTATGGCTACACCTTC. This sequence joins TRBV5-6 and TRBJ1-2; D ambiguous. Germline lookup yields CDR1 SGHDT and CDR2 YYEEEE. V shed 4 bases and J shed 4 bases, with 11 bases lying between them. This CDR3 region has 13 residues. Complete variable domain (other parts from reference TRBV5-6 and TRBJ1-2): DAGVTQSPTHLIKTRGQQVTLRCSPKSGHDTVSWYQQALGQGPQFIFQYYEEEERQRGNFPDRFSGHQFPNYSSELNVNALLLGDSALYLCASSHSRFYGYTFGSGTRLTVV.

The V call is TRBV5-1, the J call TRBJ2-7; TRBD2 matches at 12 bases. After removal of 5 bases from V and 2 bases from J, the junction contained 20 bases not matched to a gene. The CDR3 is 20 amino acids. Germline loops: CDR1 SGHRS, CDR2 YFSETQ. Written as DNA, the CDR3 is TGCGCCAGCAGTGTAATATTCCAGGGACGAACTAGCGGGAGGCCCTACGAGCAGTACTTC. Translating gives CASSVIFQGRTSGRPYEQYF.

The CDR3: CASSYEAGRIGNQPQHF. CDR3 coding DNA: TGTGCCAGCAGTTACGAGGCAGGGAGGATCGGTAATCAGCCCCAGCATTTT. The gene calls are TRBV6-2 or TRBV6-3 and TRBJ1-5, with D tentatively TRBD1 (5 bases). Trimming removed 2 bases at V and 4 bases at J, with 18 bases between. CDR1 is MNHEY and CDR2 is SVGEGT in the germline V gene. CDR3 length: 17 residues.

The chain employs TRBV7-8 and TRBJ2-7; D remains unclear. Germline V gene lookup returns CDR1 SGHVS and CDR2 FQNEAQ. Trimming shortened V by 1 base and J by 6 bases, and 16 bases separated the two germline ends. CDR3 length: 15 amino acids. The DNA for the CDR3 is TGTGCCAGCAGCTTAGAAGGCTTCAGGAACTCCGAGCAGTACTTC. Translation gives CASSLEGFRNSEQYF.

J is TRBJ2-3 and V is TRBV29-1, with no clear D. The V gene's germline CDR1 is SQVTM and CDR2 ANQGSEA. Between the trimmed V and J ends, which lost 6 bases and 1 base, there was a span of 8 bases. There are 12 residues in the CDR3. CDR3 DNA sequence: TGCAGCGTCGTTCTAGGCACAGATACGCAGTATTTT. Its translation is CSVVLGTDTQYF.

The chain recombines TRBV18 with TRBJ2-2, with a weak D call TRBD1 (6 bases). The ends were cut back, 2 bases at V and 1 base at J, with 8 bases in the middle. The CDR3 is 15 residues long. The germline V gene has CDR1 KGHSH and CDR2 LQKENI. CDR3 coding DNA: TGTGCCAGCTCACCAGGGGGCCAGAACACCGGGGAGCTGTTTTTT. This translates into CASSPGGQNTGELFF.

This clone was recorded only once. V is TRBV18 and J is TRBJ2-7; 8 bases agree with TRBD1. With V trimmed by 5 bases and J by 0 bases, 6 bases remained unmatched. The CDR3 is 15 amino acids. The germline V gene has CDR1 KGHSH and CDR2 LQKENI. In nucleotides, the CDR3 is TGTGCCAGCTCAACCCGGACAGGGAGCTCCTACGAGCAGTACTTC. Translation: CASSTRTGSSYEQYF. Full variable domain (missing parts from reference TRBV18 and TRBJ2-7): NAGVMQNPRHLVRRRGQEARLRCSPMKGHSHVYWYRQLPEEGLKFMVYLQKENIIDESGMPKERFSAEFPKEGPSILRIQQVVRGDSAAYFCASSTRTGSSYEQYFGPGTRLTVT.

The chain links TRBV28 to TRBJ1-1; D gene unclear. Germline lookup yields CDR1 MDHEN and CDR2 SYDVKM. Trimming pared 5 bases from V and 11 bases from J, leaving 15 bases between. CDR3 length: 12 residues. CDR3 in DNA: TGTGCCAGCAGTCCCCGGGGAGGCCGGGCTTTCTTT. This codes for CASSPRGGRAFF.

The chain uses TRBV27 and TRBJ1-1; 9 positions agree with TRBD1. Germline assignment: CDR1 MNHEY and CDR2 SMNVEV (reference sequence). This CDR3 is 14 amino acids long. Trimming cost V 5 bases and J 10 bases; bases outside gene matches: 11. The CDR3 bases are TGTGCCAGCAGTCAGTTGATACAGGGGGCGGGAGCTTTCTTT. Translation gives CASSQLIQGAGAFF.